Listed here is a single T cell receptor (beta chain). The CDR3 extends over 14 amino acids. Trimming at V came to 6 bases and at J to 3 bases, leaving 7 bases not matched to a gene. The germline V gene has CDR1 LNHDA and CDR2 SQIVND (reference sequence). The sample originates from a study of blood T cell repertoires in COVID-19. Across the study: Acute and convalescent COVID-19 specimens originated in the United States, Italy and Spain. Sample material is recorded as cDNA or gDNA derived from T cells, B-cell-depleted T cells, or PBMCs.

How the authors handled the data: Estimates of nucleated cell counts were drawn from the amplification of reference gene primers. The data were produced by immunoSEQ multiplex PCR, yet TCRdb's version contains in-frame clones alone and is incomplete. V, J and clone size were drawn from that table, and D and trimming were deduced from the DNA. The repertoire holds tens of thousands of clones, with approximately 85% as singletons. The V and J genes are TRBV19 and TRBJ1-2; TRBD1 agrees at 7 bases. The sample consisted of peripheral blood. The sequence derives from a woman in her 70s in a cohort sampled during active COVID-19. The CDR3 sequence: CASSPPDRYYGYTF. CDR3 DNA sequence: TGTGCCAGTAGCCCCCCGGACAGGTACTATGGCTACACCTTC.